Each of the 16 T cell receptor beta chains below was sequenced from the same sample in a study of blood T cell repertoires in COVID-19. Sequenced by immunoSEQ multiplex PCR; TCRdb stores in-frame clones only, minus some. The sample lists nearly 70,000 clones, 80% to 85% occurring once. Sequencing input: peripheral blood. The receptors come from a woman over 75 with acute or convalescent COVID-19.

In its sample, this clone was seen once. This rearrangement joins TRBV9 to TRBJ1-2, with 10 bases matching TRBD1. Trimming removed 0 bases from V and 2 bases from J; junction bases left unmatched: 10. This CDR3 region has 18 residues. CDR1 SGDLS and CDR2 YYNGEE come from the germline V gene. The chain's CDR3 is CASSVVSGTGEKNYGYTF. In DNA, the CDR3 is TGTGCCAGCAGCGTAGTTTCGGGGACAGGGGAAAAAAACTATGGCTACACCTTC.

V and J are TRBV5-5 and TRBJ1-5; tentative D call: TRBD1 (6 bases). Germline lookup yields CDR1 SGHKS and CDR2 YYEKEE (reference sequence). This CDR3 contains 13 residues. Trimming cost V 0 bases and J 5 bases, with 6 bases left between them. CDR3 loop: CASSLAGDQPQHF. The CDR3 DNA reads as TGTGCCAGCAGCTTGGCAGGGGATCAGCCCCAGCATTTT. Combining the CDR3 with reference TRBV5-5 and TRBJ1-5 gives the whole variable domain DAGVTQSPTHLIKTRGQQVTLRCSPISGHKSVSWYQQVLGQGPQFIFQYYEKEERGRGNFPDRFSARQFPNYSSELNVNALLLGDSALYLCASSLAGDQPQHFGDGTRLSIL.

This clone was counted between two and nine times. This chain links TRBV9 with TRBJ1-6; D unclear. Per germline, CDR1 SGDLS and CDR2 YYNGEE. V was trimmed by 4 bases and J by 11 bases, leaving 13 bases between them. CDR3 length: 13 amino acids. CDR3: CASSFRPAAPLHF. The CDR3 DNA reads TGTGCCAGCAGCTTTCGGCCGGCGGCACCCCTCCACTTT.

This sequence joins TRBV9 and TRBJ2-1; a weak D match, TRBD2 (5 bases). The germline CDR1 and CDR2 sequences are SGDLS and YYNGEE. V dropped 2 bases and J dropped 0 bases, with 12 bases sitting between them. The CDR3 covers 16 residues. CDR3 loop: CASSVGGSDSYNEQFF. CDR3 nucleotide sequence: TGTGCCAGCAGCGTTGGTGGGAGCGACTCCTACAATGAGCAGTTCTTC.

The CDR3 bases are TGTGCCAGCAGCCTCTACCCCGAAAAACTGTTTTTT. Translation: CASSLYPEKLFF. The rearrangement links TRBV14 to TRBJ1-4; no reliable D call. V dropped 4 bases and J dropped 8 bases, with 8 bases sitting between them. Germline V gene sequence: CDR1 SGHDN, CDR2 FVKESK. This CDR3 has 12 amino acids.

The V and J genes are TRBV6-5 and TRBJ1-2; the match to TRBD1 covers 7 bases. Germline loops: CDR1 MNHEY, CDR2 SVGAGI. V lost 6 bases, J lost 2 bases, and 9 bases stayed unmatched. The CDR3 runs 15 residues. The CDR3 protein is CASRAGQALNYGYTF. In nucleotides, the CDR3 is TGTGCCAGCAGAGCCGGACAGGCCTTAAACTATGGCTACACCTTC.

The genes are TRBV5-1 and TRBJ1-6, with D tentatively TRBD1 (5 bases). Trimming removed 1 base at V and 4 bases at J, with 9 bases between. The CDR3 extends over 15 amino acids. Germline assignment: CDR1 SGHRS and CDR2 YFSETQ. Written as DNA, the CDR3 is TGCGCCAGCAGCTTGACAGGCGATTATAATTCACCCCTCCACTTT. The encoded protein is CASSLTGDYNSPLHF.

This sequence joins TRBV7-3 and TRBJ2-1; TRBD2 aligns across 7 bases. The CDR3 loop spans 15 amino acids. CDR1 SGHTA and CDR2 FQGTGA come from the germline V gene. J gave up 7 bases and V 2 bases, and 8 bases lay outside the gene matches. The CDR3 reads CASSLLTGGRNEQFF. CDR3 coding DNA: TGTGCCAGCAGCTTATTGACGGGGGGACGAAATGAGCAGTTCTTC.

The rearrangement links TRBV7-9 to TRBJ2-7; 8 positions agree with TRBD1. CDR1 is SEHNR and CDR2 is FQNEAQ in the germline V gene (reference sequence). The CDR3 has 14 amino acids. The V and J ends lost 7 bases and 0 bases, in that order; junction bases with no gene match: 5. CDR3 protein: CASKYGQGSYEQYF. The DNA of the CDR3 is TGTGCCAGCAAGTATGGACAGGGCTCCTACGAGCAGTACTTC.

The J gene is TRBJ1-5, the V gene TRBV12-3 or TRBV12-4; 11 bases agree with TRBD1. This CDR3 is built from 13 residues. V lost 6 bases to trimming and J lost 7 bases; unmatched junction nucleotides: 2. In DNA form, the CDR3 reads TGTGCCAGCAGCCGGGACAGGGGGCAGCCCCAGCATTTT. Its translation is CASSRDRGQPQHF.

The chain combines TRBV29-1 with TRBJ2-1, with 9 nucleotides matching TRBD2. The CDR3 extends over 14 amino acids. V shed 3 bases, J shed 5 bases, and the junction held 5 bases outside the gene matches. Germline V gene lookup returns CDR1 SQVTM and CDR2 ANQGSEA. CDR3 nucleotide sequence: TGCAGCGTTGAGGCTAGCGGGGCTAACAATGAGCAGTTCTTC. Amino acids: CSVEASGANNEQFF.

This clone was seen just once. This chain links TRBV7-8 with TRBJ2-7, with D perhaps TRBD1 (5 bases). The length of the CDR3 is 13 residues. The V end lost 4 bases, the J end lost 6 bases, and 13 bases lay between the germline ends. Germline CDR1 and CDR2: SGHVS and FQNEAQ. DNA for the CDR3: TGTGCCAGCAGCTACAAACAGGTCAGCGAGCAGTACTTC. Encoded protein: CASSYKQVSEQYF.

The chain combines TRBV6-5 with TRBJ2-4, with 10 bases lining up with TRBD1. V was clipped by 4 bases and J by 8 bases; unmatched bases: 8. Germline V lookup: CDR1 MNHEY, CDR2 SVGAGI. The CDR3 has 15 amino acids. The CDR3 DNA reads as TGTGCCAGCAGTTCGCCCGGGACAGGGGTATACATTCAGTACTTC. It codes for CASSSPGTGVYIQYF.

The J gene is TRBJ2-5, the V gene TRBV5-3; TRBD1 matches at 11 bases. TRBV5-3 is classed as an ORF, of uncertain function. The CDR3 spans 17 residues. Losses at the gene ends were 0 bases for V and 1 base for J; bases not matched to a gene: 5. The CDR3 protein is CARSLEGTGGIQETQYF. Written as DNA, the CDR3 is TGTGCCAGAAGCTTGGAAGGGACAGGGGGGATCCAAGAGACCCAGTACTTC.

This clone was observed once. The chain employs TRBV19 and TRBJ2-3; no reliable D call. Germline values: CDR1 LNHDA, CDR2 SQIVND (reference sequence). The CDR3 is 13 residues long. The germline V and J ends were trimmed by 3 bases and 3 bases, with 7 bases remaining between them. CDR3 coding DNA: TGTGCCAGTAGTATTGGCCCGACAGATACGCAGTATTTT. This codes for CASSIGPTDTQYF.

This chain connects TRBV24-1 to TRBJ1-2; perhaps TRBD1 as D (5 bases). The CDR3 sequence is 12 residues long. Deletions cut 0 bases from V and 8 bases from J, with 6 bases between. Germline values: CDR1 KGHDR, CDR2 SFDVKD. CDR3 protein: CATSDLQGGYTF. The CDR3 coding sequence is TGTGCCACCAGTGATTTGCAGGGCGGCTACACCTTC.